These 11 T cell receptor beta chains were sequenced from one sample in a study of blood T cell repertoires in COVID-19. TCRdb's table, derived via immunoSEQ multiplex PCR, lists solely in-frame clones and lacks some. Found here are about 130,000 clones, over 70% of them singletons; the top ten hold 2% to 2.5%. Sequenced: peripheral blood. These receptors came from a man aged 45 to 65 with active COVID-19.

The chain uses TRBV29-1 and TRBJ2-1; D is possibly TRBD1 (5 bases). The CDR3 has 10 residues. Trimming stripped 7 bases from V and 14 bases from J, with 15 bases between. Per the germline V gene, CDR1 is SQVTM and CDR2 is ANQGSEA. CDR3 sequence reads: CSARQLKEFF. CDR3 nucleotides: TGCAGCGCGCGACAGTTAAAGGAGTTCTTC.

The DNA of the CDR3 is TGTGCCTGGAGGGACAGAAGGAATTCACCCCTCCACTTT. Its protein is CAWRDRRNSPLHF. The chain links TRBV30 to TRBJ1-6; TRBD1 might be the D (6 bases). This CDR3 has 13 residues. Trimming left V 3 bases short and J 7 bases short, with 10 bases between. Germline V lookup: CDR1 GTSNPN, CDR2 SVGIG (reference sequence).

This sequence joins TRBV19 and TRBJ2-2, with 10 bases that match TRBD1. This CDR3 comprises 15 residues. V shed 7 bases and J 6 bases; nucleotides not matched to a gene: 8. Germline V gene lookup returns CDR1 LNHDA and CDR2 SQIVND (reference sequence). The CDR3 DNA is TGTGCCAGTAACCTAGGGGGGACAGGGGCCGGGGAGCTGTTTTTT. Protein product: CASNLGGTGAGELFF.

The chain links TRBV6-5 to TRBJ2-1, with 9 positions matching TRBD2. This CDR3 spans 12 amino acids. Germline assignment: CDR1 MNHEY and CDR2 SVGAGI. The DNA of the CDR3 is TGTGCAAGCGCGGGGGGGCGGAATGAGCAGTTCTTC. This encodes CASAGGRNEQFF.

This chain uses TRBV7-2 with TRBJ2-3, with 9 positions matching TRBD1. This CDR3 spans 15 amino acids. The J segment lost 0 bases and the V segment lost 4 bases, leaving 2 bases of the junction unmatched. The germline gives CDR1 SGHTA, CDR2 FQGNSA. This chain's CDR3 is CASSYGTGSTDTQYF. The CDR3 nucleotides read TGTGCCAGCAGCTACGGGACAGGGAGCACAGATACGCAGTATTTT.

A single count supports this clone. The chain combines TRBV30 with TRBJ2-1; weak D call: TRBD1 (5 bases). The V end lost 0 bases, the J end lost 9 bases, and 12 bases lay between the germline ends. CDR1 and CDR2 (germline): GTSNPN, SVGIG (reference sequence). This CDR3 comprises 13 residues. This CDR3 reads CAWSVQEGVEQFF. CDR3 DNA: TGTGCCTGGAGTGTACAAGAAGGGGTTGAGCAGTTCTTC.

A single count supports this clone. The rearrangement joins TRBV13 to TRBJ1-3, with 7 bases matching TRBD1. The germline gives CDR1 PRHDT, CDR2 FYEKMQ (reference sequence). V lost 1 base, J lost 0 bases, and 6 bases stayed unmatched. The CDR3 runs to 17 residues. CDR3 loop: CASSLVGTVFSGNTIYF. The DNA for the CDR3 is TGTGCCAGCAGCTTAGTTGGGACAGTCTTCTCTGGAAACACCATATATTTT.

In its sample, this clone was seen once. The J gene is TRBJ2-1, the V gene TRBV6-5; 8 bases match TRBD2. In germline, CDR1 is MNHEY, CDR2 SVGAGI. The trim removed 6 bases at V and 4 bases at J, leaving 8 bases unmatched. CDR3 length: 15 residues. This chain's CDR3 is CASSQSGGRYNEQFF. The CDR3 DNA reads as TGTGCCAGCAGCCAAAGCGGGGGAAGGTACAATGAGCAGTTCTTC.

CDR3 nucleotide sequence: TGTGCCAGCAGCGAGTCTAGCACAGATACGCAGTATTTT. Protein product: CASSESSTDTQYF. The chain is built from TRBV7-9 and TRBJ2-3, with D unresolved. The CDR3 contains 13 residues. The germline V and J ends were trimmed by 5 bases and 0 bases, with 6 bases remaining between them. The germline V gene encodes CDR1 SEHNR and CDR2 FQNEAQ (reference sequence). Together with reference TRBV7-9 and TRBJ2-3, the CDR3 gives the full variable domain: DTGVSQNPRHKITKRGQNVTFRCDPISEHNRLYWYRQTLGQGPEFLTYFQNEAQLEKSRLLSDRFSAERPKGSFSTLEIQRTEQGDSAMYLCASSESSTDTQYFGPGTRLTVL.

DNA of the CDR3: TGCGCCAGCAGCTTGGCGGCCCTAGCGGGGACAGATACGCAGTATTTT. Its translation: CASSLAALAGTDTQYF. The chain links TRBV5-1 to TRBJ2-3; 9 positions agree with TRBD2. Looked up from germline, CDR1 is SGHRS and CDR2 is YFSETQ. The CDR3 sequence is 16 residues long. Trimming at V came to 0 bases and at J to 3 bases, leaving 5 bases not matched to a gene. The whole variable domain, filled in from reference TRBV5-1 and TRBJ2-3, reads KAGVTQTPRYLIKTRGQQVTLSCSPISGHRSVSWYQQTPGQGLQFLFEYFSETQRNKGNFPGRFSGRQFSNSRSEMNVSTLELGDSALYLCASSLAALAGTDTQYFGPGTRLTVL.

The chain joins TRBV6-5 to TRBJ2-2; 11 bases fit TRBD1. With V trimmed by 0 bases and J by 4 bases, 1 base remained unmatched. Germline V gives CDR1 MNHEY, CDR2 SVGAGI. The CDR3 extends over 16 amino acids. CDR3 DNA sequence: TGTGCCAGCAGTTACTCAGGGACAGGGGGCACCGGGGAGCTGTTTTTT. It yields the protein CASSYSGTGGTGELFF.